These 8 T cell receptor beta chains share one sample of origin, sequenced in a study of blood T cell repertoires in COVID-19. Method: immunoSEQ multiplex PCR; TCRdb's copy keeps in-frame clones and lacks some. The repertoire has about 180,000 clones, 86% of them found once; the top ten carry about 9.6%. What was sequenced was PBMCs or T cells enriched from blood (not recorded which). The receptors were sampled from a woman aged 25 to 39 who had recovered from COVID-19.

This chain links TRBV12-3 or TRBV12-4 with TRBJ2-2, with D uncertain. The CDR3 is 12 residues long. Trimming left V 6 bases short and J 2 bases short, with 4 bases between. CDR3 loop: CASSHNTGELFF. For the CDR3, the DNA is TGTGCCAGCAGCCATAACACCGGGGAGCTGTTTTTT.

The rearrangement links TRBV7-2 to TRBJ2-1; TRBD2 is a possible D gene (6 bases). Germline V gene data show CDR1 as SGHTA and CDR2 as FQGNSA. The CDR3 is 14 amino acids. Trimming left V 3 bases short and J 10 bases short, with 16 bases between. The CDR3 reads CASSFDVGGKEQFF. The DNA for the CDR3 is TGTGCCAGCAGCTTCGATGTTGGCGGGAAGGAGCAGTTCTTC.

The chain uses TRBV6-4 and TRBJ1-5, with TRBD1 identical over 7 bases. The CDR3 runs to 16 residues. The V gene end was trimmed by 4 bases and the J gene end by 1 base; junction bases not matched to a gene: 7. Germline V lookup: CDR1 MRHNA, CDR2 SNTAGT. CDR3 region: CASSGGQLGSNQPQHF. CDR3 nucleotides: TGTGCCAGCAGTGGGGGACAGCTGGGGAGCAATCAGCCCCAGCATTTT.

The CDR3 spells CASSMGTGAGNQPQHF. CDR3 bases: TGTGCCAGTAGTATGGGTACAGGGGCTGGCAATCAGCCCCAGCATTTT. The chain recombines TRBV19 with TRBJ1-5, with 7 bases identical to TRBD1. CDR3 length: 16 residues. CDR1 and CDR2 from the germline V gene are LNHDA and SQIVND (reference sequence). J was trimmed by 2 bases and V by 3 bases; bases with no gene match: 7.

V is TRBV5-1 and J is TRBJ2-1; TRBD2 matches at 9 bases. The trim removed 7 bases at V and 5 bases at J, leaving 7 bases unmatched. CDR1 is SGHRS and CDR2 is YFSETQ in the germline V gene. The length of the CDR3 is 14 residues. The CDR3 DNA reads as TGCGCCAGCGCCGGGACTAGCCAGAACAATGAGCAGTTCTTC. Its translation: CASAGTSQNNEQFF.

The chain has TRBV14 and TRBJ2-7, with 11 bases lining up with TRBD1. The CDR3 runs 16 residues. Trimming cost V 3 bases and J 6 bases; bases outside gene matches: 10. CDR1 SGHDN and CDR2 FVKESK come from the germline V gene. The chain's CDR3 is CASSHSIRDRGGEQYF. The CDR3, as DNA: TGTGCCAGCAGCCATTCCATCCGGGACAGGGGGGGCGAGCAGTACTTC.

CDR3 residues: CASSRDKAQYF. For the CDR3, the DNA is TGTGCCAGCAGCCGGGATAAGGCCCAGTACTTC. The V gene is TRBV6-5, the J gene TRBJ2-5; D might be TRBD2 (5 bases). This CDR3 is built from 11 residues. CDR1 and CDR2 from the germline V gene are MNHEY and SVGAGI. V lost 6 bases and J 9 bases, leaving 11 bases between the germline ends.

V and J are TRBV7-8 and TRBJ1-6; weak D call: TRBD1 (5 bases). With 1 base removed from V and 10 bases from J, the gap between germline ends came to 11 bases. The CDR3 contains 14 residues. Germline assignment: CDR1 SGHVS and CDR2 FQNEAQ. The CDR3 spells CASSLGGVQSPLHF. CDR3 bases: TGTGCCAGCAGCTTAGGGGGGGTACAGTCACCCCTCCACTTT.